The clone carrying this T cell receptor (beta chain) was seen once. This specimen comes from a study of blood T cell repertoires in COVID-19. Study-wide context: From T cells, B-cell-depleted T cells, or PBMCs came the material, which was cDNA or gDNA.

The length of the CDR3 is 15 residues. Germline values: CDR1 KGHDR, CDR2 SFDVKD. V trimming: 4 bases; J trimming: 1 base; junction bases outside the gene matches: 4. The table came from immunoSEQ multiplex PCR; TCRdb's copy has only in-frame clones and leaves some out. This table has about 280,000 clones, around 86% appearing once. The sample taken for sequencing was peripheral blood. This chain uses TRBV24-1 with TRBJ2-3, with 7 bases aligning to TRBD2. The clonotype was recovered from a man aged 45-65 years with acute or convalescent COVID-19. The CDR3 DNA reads TGTGCCACCAGTGAGGCTCGGGGGGGCACAGATACGCAGTATTTT. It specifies CATSEARGGTDTQYF.